The next 10 T cell receptor beta chains were all read from a single sample in a study of T cells in Graves' hyperthyroidism and ophthalmopathy. RNA transcripts yielded amplified TCR beta CDR3 regions. TCR CDR3 regions were first amplified by RT-PCR with HTBI primers. TCRdb itself ran the multiplex PCR reads through MiXCR, one entry per CDR3 protein. Of hundreds of thousands of distinct CDR3 sequences listed, roughly an eighth are singletons. Material: blood. All receptors come from a woman aged 40 to 50 with Graves' ophthalmopathy.

This clonotype has ten or more counts. The V call is TRBV7-9, the J call TRBJ2-7, with D uncertain. This CDR3 comprises 14 residues. Germline V CDR1 and CDR2: SEHNR, FQNEAQ (reference sequence). Deletions cut 2 bases from V and 6 bases from J, with 14 bases between. This chain's CDR3 is CASSLSTTPGEQYF. In DNA, the CDR3 is TGTGCCAGCAGCTTAAGTACCACCCCCGGCGAGCAGTACTTC.

The genes are TRBV20-1 and TRBJ1-5; D might be TRBD1 (5 bases). CDR1 and CDR2 from the germline V gene are DFQATT and SNEGSKA (reference sequence). V lost 4 bases to trimming and J lost 3 bases, with 16 bases between them. The CDR3 totals 15 residues. CDR3: CSAKGTGRPNQPQHF. In nucleotides, the CDR3 is TGCAGTGCTAAAGGGACTGGGAGACCCAATCAGCCCCAGCATTTT.

In its sample, this clonotype was seen a few times. The chain is built from TRBV13 and TRBJ1-1; the match to TRBD1 covers 7 bases. V was clipped by 2 bases and J by 0 bases; unmatched bases: 3. CDR3 length: 15 residues. CDR1 PRHDT and CDR2 FYEKMQ come from the germline V gene (reference sequence). DNA for the CDR3: TGTGCCAGCAGCTTACAGACAGGGTTGAACACTGAAGCTTTCTTT. Its protein product is CASSLQTGLNTEAFF.

This clonotype was seen only a few times. The CDR3 is CAISAALSGSSYEQYF. Written as DNA, the CDR3 is TGTGCCATCAGTGCCGCCCTTAGCGGGAGCTCCTACGAGCAGTACTTC. The chain recombines TRBV10-3 with TRBJ2-7; 9 bases agree with TRBD2. This CDR3 is 16 amino acids long. From germline, CDR1 is ENHRY and CDR2 SYGVKD. V dropped 4 bases and J dropped 0; count of bases not matched to a gene: 7.

This clonotype was counted only a few times. This chain connects TRBV3-1 to TRBJ1-5, with unresolved D. The CDR3 covers 15 residues. CDR1 is LGHDT, CDR2 YNNKEL, per germline (reference sequence). Trimming removed 0 bases at V and 3 bases at J, with 9 bases between. The CDR3 reads CASSQDSDPNQPQHF. CDR3 DNA sequence: TGTGCCAGCAGCCAAGATTCGGACCCCAATCAGCCCCAGCATTTT.

This clonotype has at least ten counts. V is TRBV12-3 or TRBV12-4 and J is TRBJ1-1, with 8 bases that match TRBD1. V shed 5 bases, J shed 6 bases, and the junction held 8 bases outside the gene matches. The CDR3 extends over 14 amino acids. DNA of the CDR3: TGTGCCAGCAGTCCCGAGCAGGGGGCGGCTGAAGCTTTCTTT. Protein sequence: CASSPEQGAAEAFF.

V is TRBV10-3 and J is TRBJ1-3; no definite D call. This CDR3 has 16 residues. CDR1 ENHRY and CDR2 SYGVKD come from the germline V gene. V was cut by 0 bases and J by 0 bases, with 9 bases left in between. CDR3 in amino acids: CAISESPSYSGNTIYF. CDR3 in DNA: TGTGCCATCAGTGAGTCACCCTCTTACTCTGGAAACACCATATATTTT.

This clonotype was recorded many times. The chain uses TRBV19 and TRBJ2-1, with D unresolved. Germline V gene sequence: CDR1 LNHDA, CDR2 SQIVND (reference sequence). There are 10 residues in the CDR3. Trimming took off 10 bases at V and 9 bases at J, with 10 bases between the two ends. The CDR3 protein is CATAGGEQFF. The CDR3 bases are TGTGCCACAGCAGGCGGTGAGCAGTTCTTC.

This clonotype was counted at least ten times. The chain carries TRBV7-2 and TRBJ2-1; D is tentatively TRBD1 or TRBD2 (5 bases each). CDR1 is SGHTA, CDR2 FQGNSA, per germline. The V and J ends lost 1 base and 6 bases respectively, with 7 bases between them. The CDR3 covers 13 residues. CDR3 residues: CASSLGGGNEQFF. CDR3 in DNA: TGTGCCAGCAGCTTAGGTGGGGGCAATGAGCAGTTCTTC.

This clonotype was seen repeatedly, ten times or more. The rearrangement uses TRBV12-3 or TRBV12-4 and TRBJ2-3, with a possible D match to TRBD1 (6 bases). The ends were cut back, 8 bases at V and 4 bases at J, with 16 bases in the middle. The CDR3 is 14 amino acids. CDR3 coding DNA: TGTGCCAGCGGGGGACACTTTGGCGCAGATACGCAGTATTTT. Translation: CASGGHFGADTQYF.